Following are 24 T cell receptor beta chains from one sample sequenced in a study of memory CD4+ T cells and cytomegalovirus serostatus. Libraries were prepared by immunoSEQ multiplex PCR; TCRdb keeps only in-frame clonotypes and omits some of them. The sample includes about 60,000 clones, 70% to 80% of them seen just once. The sort gate was single viable CD3+CD4+CD8-CD45RO+ cells for memory CD4+ T cells. Sequencing used memory CD4+ T cells from blood. Source of these receptors: an adult in good health and CMV-seropositive.

The chain links TRBV19 to TRBJ1-2, with 8 bases aligning to TRBD1. After removal of 5 bases from V and 6 bases from J, the junction contained 11 bases not matched to a gene. CDR1 LNHDA and CDR2 SQIVND come from the germline V gene (reference sequence). CDR3 length equals 15 residues. CDR3 loop: CASSGRQGRGDGYTF. The CDR3 region has the DNA TGTGCCAGTAGTGGACGACAGGGGAGAGGAGATGGCTACACCTTC.

The chain couples TRBV6-1 to TRBJ2-6, with 7 bases that match TRBD1. The V gene end was trimmed by 7 bases and the J gene end by 2 bases; junction bases not matched to a gene: 5. Germline CDR1 and CDR2: MNHNS and SASEGT. The CDR3 contains 15 residues. CDR3 protein: CASNLGTAGANVLTF. The CDR3 DNA sequence: TGTGCCAGCAATTTAGGGACAGCTGGGGCCAACGTCCTGACTTTC.

The chain combines TRBV6-1 with TRBJ2-5; 8 nucleotides line up with TRBD2. Looked up from germline, CDR1 is MNHNS and CDR2 is SASEGT. This CDR3 is built from 16 residues. V was clipped by 2 bases and J by 5 bases; unmatched bases: 10. The CDR3 loop is CASSEFGSGVGETQYF. The DNA for the CDR3 is TGTGCCAGCAGTGAATTTGGTAGCGGGGTTGGTGAGACCCAGTACTTC.

This clone was observed once. CDR3 protein: CASSQERRTDTQYF. The DNA for the CDR3 is TGCGCCAGCAGCCAAGAACGGCGCACAGATACGCAGTATTTT. The rearrangement joins TRBV4-3 to TRBJ2-3; the D is unclear. V was clipped by 0 bases and J by 1 base, with 5 bases between them. Germline V CDR1 and CDR2: LGHNA, YSLEER. This CDR3 has 14 amino acids.

Only a few counts were recorded for this clone. The chain recombines TRBV11-2 with TRBJ2-3; no reliable D call. Germline CDR1 and CDR2: SGHAT and FQNNGV. The CDR3 sequence is 12 residues long. V shed 3 bases and J shed 1 base, with 2 bases lying between them. In DNA form, the CDR3 reads TGTGCCAGCAGCTTTGGCACAGATACGCAGTATTTT. Its protein product is CASSFGTDTQYF.

This clone was detected a few times. The genes are TRBV7-9 and TRBJ2-1; maybe TRBD2 (6 bases). Germline CDR1 reads SEHNR; CDR2 reads FQNEAQ (reference sequence). The CDR3 sequence is 14 residues long. Trimming cost V 5 bases and J 13 bases, with 21 bases left between them. The CDR3 reads CASSGRDPLQKQFF. The CDR3 region has the DNA TGTGCCAGCAGCGGGCGGGACCCCCTCCAAAAACAGTTCTTC.

The V and J genes are TRBV5-6 and TRBJ1-6; D remains unclear. Germline CDR1 is SGHDT and CDR2 is YYEEEE. V lost 2 bases, J lost 7 bases, and 13 bases lay in between. This CDR3 has 15 amino acids. CDR3 region: CASSFSLAPNSPLHF. CDR3 nucleotides: TGTGCCAGCAGCTTCTCCTTGGCACCAAATTCACCCCTCCACTTT.

CDR3 in DNA: TGTGCCAGCAGCGGGGACAGGAACGAGCAGTACTTC. Protein sequence: CASSGDRNEQYF. V and J are TRBV28 and TRBJ2-7; 8 nucleotides line up with TRBD1. This CDR3 has 12 amino acids. In germline, CDR1 is MDHEN, CDR2 SYDVKM. V was pared by 6 bases and J by 5 bases, with 3 bases of the junction left unmatched. The variable domain in full, with the rest retrieved from reference TRBV28 and TRBJ2-7, is DVKVTQSSRYLVKRTGEKVFLECVQDMDHENMFWYRQDPGLGLRLIYFSYDVKMKEKGDIPEGYSVSREKKERFSLILESASTNQTSMYLCASSGDRNEQYFGPGTRLTVT.

The chain links TRBV7-2 to TRBJ1-2; D remains ambiguous. Trimming took off 1 base at V and 8 bases at J, with 17 bases between the two ends. From germline, CDR1 is SGHTA and CDR2 FQGNSA. The CDR3 runs to 15 residues. CDR3: CASSLGHSAQRGYTF. The CDR3 region has the DNA TGTGCCAGCAGCTTAGGGCACTCAGCCCAACGCGGCTACACCTTC.

The chain is built from TRBV30 and TRBJ1-3; D unresolved. Germline V gives CDR1 GTSNPN, CDR2 SVGIG (reference sequence). The germline V and J ends were trimmed by 5 bases and 0 bases, with 11 bases remaining between them. The CDR3 length is 14 residues. The CDR3 reads CAWLRPNSGNTIYF. The CDR3 DNA follows: TGTGCCTGGTTAAGGCCCAACTCTGGAAACACCATATATTTT.

For the CDR3, the DNA is TGTGCCAGCAGGGCCGGAGGGCCGGGAAATGAGCAGTTCTTC. Translation: CASRAGGPGNEQFF. The V gene is TRBV7-9, the J gene TRBJ2-1; D might be TRBD2 (6 bases). The V end was cut by 6 bases, the J end by 7 bases, with 16 bases between. Germline CDR1 SEHNR, CDR2 FQNEAQ (reference sequence). The CDR3 is 14 amino acids.

V is TRBV27 and J is TRBJ2-7; 8 bases are a match to TRBD1. Trimming removed 6 bases from V and 9 bases from J; junction bases left unmatched: 13. CDR1 and CDR2 from the germline V gene are MNHEY and SMNVEV (reference sequence). This CDR3 contains 14 residues. DNA for the CDR3: TGTGCCAGCAGGCCGACAGGGGACCCCTCGGGGCAGTACGTC. Amino acids: CASRPTGDPSGQYV.

This chain joins TRBV5-6 and TRBJ2-3, with D possibly TRBD2 on 6 matching bases. The germline CDR1 and CDR2 sequences are SGHDT and YYEEEE. There are 13 residues in the CDR3. The V and J ends lost 1 base and 4 bases respectively, with 7 bases between them. The chain's CDR3 is CASSLRGSDTQYF. The CDR3, as DNA: TGTGCCAGCAGCTTGCGGGGGTCAGATACGCAGTATTTT.

The genes are TRBV2 and TRBJ2-7, with 8 bases fitting TRBD1. The ends lost 8 bases at V and 3 bases at J; junction bases unmatched: 6. The CDR3 extends over 13 amino acids. Germline CDR1 is SNHLY and CDR2 is FYNNEI. Here the CDR3 DNA reads TGTGCCAGCGCCGGGACAGGCGTCTACGAGCAGTACTTC. Amino acid sequence: CASAGTGVYEQYF.

This chain links TRBV2 with TRBJ1-2; TRBD1 agrees at 7 bases. Per germline, CDR1 SNHLY and CDR2 FYNNEI. The V and J ends lost 4 bases and 5 bases, in that order; junction bases with no gene match: 19. The CDR3 covers 18 residues. DNA of the CDR3: TGTGCCAGCAGTGTGCCGACAGGGACCTTGAGTTTGGAGTATGGCTACACCTTC. Amino acid sequence: CASSVPTGTLSLEYGYTF.

The chain is built from TRBV2 and TRBJ2-7; 12 nucleotides line up with TRBD2. The germline CDR1 and CDR2 sequences are SNHLY and FYNNEI. Germline trimming cut 8 bases from V and 0 bases from J; bases unmatched to any gene: 2. CDR3 length: 14 residues. This CDR3 reads CASATSGSSYEQYV. The CDR3 nucleotides read TGTGCCAGCGCGACTAGCGGGAGCTCCTACGAGCAGTACGTC.

Only a few counts were recorded for this clone. The DNA of the CDR3 is TGTGCCAGCAGCTTAGGCTTTATGGGGGTCCGACAAGCTTTCTTT. Translation: CASSLGFMGVRQAFF. V usage is TRBV11-3 and J usage is TRBJ1-1, with TRBD1 as a possible D gene (5 bases). The germline V and J ends were trimmed by 1 base and 9 bases, with 18 bases remaining between them. CDR3 length: 15 residues. CDR1 and CDR2 from the germline V gene are SGHNT and YENEEA.

The chain has TRBV30 and TRBJ2-5, with a weak D call TRBD2 (5 bases). In germline, CDR1 is GTSNPN, CDR2 SVGIG (reference sequence). This CDR3 comprises 14 residues. V shed 3 bases and J shed 2 bases, with 13 bases lying between them. CDR3 sequence: CAWRISGEQETQYF. The DNA of the CDR3 is TGTGCCTGGAGAATCTCCGGGGAGCAAGAGACCCAGTACTTC.

The chain uses TRBV14 and TRBJ2-1; 14 nucleotides line up with TRBD2. The CDR3 has 16 residues. V lost 2 bases to trimming and J lost 9 bases; unmatched junction nucleotides: 6. The germline CDR1 and CDR2 sequences are SGHDN and FVKESK. The CDR3 bases are TGTGCCAGCAGCCAAAGGACTAGCGGGAGGAATTCTGAGCAGTTCTTC. Amino acids: CASSQRTSGRNSEQFF.

V usage is TRBV11-2 and J usage is TRBJ1-2; D is unresolved. V lost 4 bases to trimming and J lost 4 bases, with 10 bases between them. Germline CDR1 SGHAT, CDR2 FQNNGV. The CDR3 sequence is 13 residues long. The CDR3 nucleotides read TGTGCCAGCAGCTCAATAGGACGCTATGGCTACACCTTC. It yields the protein CASSSIGRYGYTF.

The chain combines TRBV28 with TRBJ2-1; the match to TRBD2 covers 11 bases. The germline V gene has CDR1 MDHEN and CDR2 SYDVKM. The CDR3 contains 16 residues. Trimming removed 6 bases from V and 15 bases from J; junction bases left unmatched: 19. The CDR3 spells CASRSPLRASGRTAFF. CDR3 nucleotides: TGTGCCAGCAGGTCACCTCTTAGGGCTAGCGGGAGGACCGCGTTCTTC.

The CDR3 spells CASTREANTGELFF. The CDR3 DNA reads as TGCGCCAGCACGCGGGAGGCGAACACCGGGGAGCTGTTTTTT. J is TRBJ2-2 and V is TRBV5-1; TRBD2 matches 8 bases. Looked up from germline, CDR1 is SGHRS and CDR2 is YFSETQ. V was clipped by 6 bases and J by 0 bases; unmatched bases: 1. This CDR3 spans 14 amino acids.

This clone came up a few times. This chain joins TRBV28 and TRBJ1-5, with a weak D call TRBD1 (6 bases). Trimming took off 3 bases at V and 3 bases at J, with 12 bases between the two ends. The length of the CDR3 is 15 residues. Per the germline V gene, CDR1 is MDHEN and CDR2 is SYDVKM. CDR3: CASSFTGSVNQPQHF. As DNA, the CDR3 is TGTGCCAGCAGTTTTACAGGGAGTGTCAATCAGCCCCAGCATTTT.

CDR3 DNA sequence: TGTGCCAGCAGCCCTTATCGGATAAACACTGAAGCTTTCTTT. Translating gives CASSPYRINTEAFF. The rearrangement links TRBV7-8 to TRBJ1-1, with D unclear. The germline V gene has CDR1 SGHVS and CDR2 FQNEAQ. The germline V and J ends were trimmed by 5 bases and 2 bases, with 12 bases remaining between them. This CDR3 has 14 residues. Based on the CDR3 plus reference TRBV7-8 and TRBJ1-1, the full variable domain is GAGVSQSPRYKVAKRGQDVALRCDPISGHVSLFWYQQALGQGPEFLTYFQNEAQLDKSGLPSDRFFAERPEGSVSTLKIQRTQQEDSAVYLCASSPYRINTEAFFGQGTRLTVV.